What follows is one T cell receptor (beta chain) and its context. The antigen remains undetermined. These data are taken from a study of cytomegalovirus exposure and HLA in healthy donors. The V end lost 1 base, the J end lost 3 bases, and 16 bases lay between the germline ends. The V gene's germline CDR1 is LNHDA and CDR2 SQIVND (reference sequence). The CDR3 consists of 16 residues. The PCR employed 60 Vbeta primers together with 13 Jbeta primers. The protocol was immunoSEQ multiplex PCR, while the TCRdb copy is restricted to in-frame clones and leaves out a portion. The profile shows roughly 100,000 clones, around three quarters of them singletons. Broader study findings: Relative to the approximately 700-donor mean, N-insertions were reportedly fewer in an Asian-associated ancestry cluster in a later analysis.

The sequenced material came from PBMCs. The V call is TRBV19, the J call TRBJ2-7, with D unclear. This receptor was taken from a young woman in good health and CMV-seropositive. CDR3 in amino acids: CASSIGALPNFYEQYF. The CDR3 DNA sequence: TGTGCCAGTAGTATAGGTGCACTCCCTAATTTCTACGAGCAGTACTTC.